The 27 T cell receptor beta chains listed next were all sequenced from one sample in a study of cytomegalovirus exposure and HLA in healthy donors. Amplification used 60 Vbeta primers and 13 Jbeta primers. The data were produced by immunoSEQ multiplex PCR, yet TCRdb's version contains in-frame clones alone and is incomplete. The sample records some 170,000 clones, about four fifths being singletons. Specimen: PBMCs. Source of these receptors: a woman younger than 35 in good health and CMV-seropositive.

The genes are TRBV27 and TRBJ2-7; D may be TRBD2 (5 bases). V lost 5 bases, J lost 0 bases, and 8 bases lay in between. Germline CDR1 and CDR2: MNHEY and SMNVEV (reference sequence). CDR3 length: 13 amino acids. DNA for the CDR3: TGTGCCAGCAGTGGGAGTTTCTCCTACGAGCAGTACTTC. Protein product: CASSGSFSYEQYF.

The chain employs TRBV5-4 and TRBJ2-5; D may be TRBD2 (7 bases). The CDR3 is 16 residues long. Trimming removed 0 bases at V and 2 bases at J, with 14 bases between. The germline CDR1 and CDR2 sequences are SGHNT and YYREEE (reference sequence). The CDR3 DNA reads TGTGCCAGCAGCTTGGGATCGGGGGGCTCGCAAGAGACCCAGTACTTC. Protein: CASSLGSGGSQETQYF.

The chain carries TRBV6-1 and TRBJ2-7, with a tentative D call TRBD2 (6 bases). Germline V gene sequence: CDR1 MNHNS, CDR2 SASEGT. This CDR3 spans 15 amino acids. V gave up 3 bases and J gave up 2 bases, with 14 bases separating them. CDR3 nucleotide sequence: TGTGCCAGCAGTGATTTGAGCGGGCTTACCTACGAGCAGTACTTC. Translation gives CASSDLSGLTYEQYF.

This clone was seen more than once but under ten times. V and J are TRBV4-1 and TRBJ2-1, with 7 nucleotides matching TRBD1. The CDR3 spans 13 residues. The ends lost 3 bases at V and 8 bases at J; junction bases unmatched: 4. CDR1 and CDR2 from the germline V gene are MGHRA and YSYEKL. The CDR3 reads CASSQTGFDEQFF. CDR3 bases: TGCGCCAGCAGCCAGACAGGGTTTGATGAGCAGTTCTTC.

The V gene is TRBV5-1, the J gene TRBJ1-2; D possibly corresponds to TRBD1 (6 bases). CDR3 length: 15 amino acids. Deletions cut 1 base from V and 6 bases from J, with 16 bases between. The germline V gene encodes CDR1 SGHRS and CDR2 YFSETQ. The CDR3 region has the DNA TGCGCCAGCAGCTTGAATGGACAGCCAAGCCATGGCTACACCTTC. Residues: CASSLNGQPSHGYTF.

This chain joins TRBV19 and TRBJ2-7, with 7 bases matching TRBD1. V shed 9 bases and J 4 bases; nucleotides not matched to a gene: 6. This CDR3 region has 12 residues. The germline CDR1 and CDR2 sequences are LNHDA and SQIVND (reference sequence). CDR3 region: CASRDRLYEQYF. The CDR3 DNA reads TGTGCCAGCCGGGACAGACTTTACGAGCAGTACTTC.

The chain recombines TRBV11-2 with TRBJ2-5; D might be TRBD2 (6 bases). The ends were cut back, 7 bases at V and 3 bases at J, with 15 bases in the middle. From germline, CDR1 is SGHAT and CDR2 FQNNGV. The length of the CDR3 is 14 residues. The CDR3 protein is CASTPNWREETQYF. The CDR3 coding sequence is TGTGCCAGCACCCCGAACTGGAGGGAAGAGACCCAGTACTTC.

The V and J genes are TRBV19 and TRBJ2-6; a possible D gene is TRBD1 (5 bases). There are 15 residues in the CDR3. CDR1 and CDR2 from the germline V gene are LNHDA and SQIVND (reference sequence). Trimming pared 4 bases from V and 8 bases from J, leaving 15 bases between. The CDR3 DNA is TGTGCCAGTAGTACAGGGTATGGTGAGTCCAACGTCCTGACTTTC. The encoded protein is CASSTGYGESNVLTF.

The rearrangement uses TRBV5-6 and TRBJ1-1; possible D gene TRBD1, 5 bases. V gave up 4 bases and J gave up 8 bases, with 15 bases separating them. The CDR3 runs to 13 residues. Germline V lookup: CDR1 SGHDT, CDR2 YYEEEE. This chain's CDR3 is CASSQDDSYEAFF. CDR3 nucleotide sequence: TGTGCCAGCAGCCAAGATGACAGTTACGAAGCTTTCTTT.

The gene calls are TRBV28 and TRBJ1-1; the match to TRBD1 covers 7 bases. Trimming took 2 bases from V and 4 from J; bases not matched to a gene: 4. This CDR3 comprises 14 residues. In germline, CDR1 is MDHEN, CDR2 SYDVKM. In DNA form, the CDR3 reads TGTGCCAGCAGTTTACGTGAGGGGGCCACTGAAGCTTTCTTT. This codes for CASSLREGATEAFF.

The chain links TRBV5-5 to TRBJ1-4; 8 bases line up with TRBD1. The CDR3 sequence is 15 residues long. Trimming removed 2 bases from V and 8 bases from J; junction bases left unmatched: 8. The germline V gene has CDR1 SGHKS and CDR2 YYEKEE (reference sequence). DNA of the CDR3: TGTGCCAGCAGCTTCGATGACAGGGGTGGCGAAAAACTGTTTTTT. Amino acids: CASSFDDRGGEKLFF.

J is TRBJ2-7 and V is TRBV29-1, with TRBD2 identical over 7 bases. CDR3 length: 16 amino acids. The J segment lost 0 bases and the V segment lost 6 bases, leaving 14 bases of the junction unmatched. Germline CDR1 and CDR2: SQVTM and ANQGSEA. Here the CDR3 DNA reads TGCAGCGTAAACGGCCTGGCTCGGGGGGACTCCTACGAGCAGTACTTC. It specifies CSVNGLARGDSYEQYF.

In DNA form, the CDR3 reads TGTGCCAGCAGCCCTAACAATCAGCCCCAGCATTTT. This codes for CASSPNNQPQHF. The genes are TRBV6-5 and TRBJ1-5; D unresolved. V was shortened by 6 bases and J by 3 bases, with 6 bases between the two germline ends. The CDR3 consists of 12 residues. Looked up from germline, CDR1 is MNHEY and CDR2 is SVGAGI.

This clone has only a few counts. The chain uses TRBV5-6 and TRBJ1-2; 7 bases agree with TRBD1. Germline V gene lookup returns CDR1 SGHDT and CDR2 YYEEEE. The trim removed 2 bases at V and 8 bases at J, leaving 6 bases unmatched. This CDR3 comprises 13 residues. The DNA for the CDR3 is TGTGCCAGCAGCTTTGGGGCGGGACAGGGCTACACCTTC. Translation: CASSFGAGQGYTF.

This clone was observed once. Germline and junction disagree at one end, which may indicate a read error. CDR3 sequence (DNA): TGTTCCAGCAGCTTACGCCGCGGGACGGGCACTGAAGCTTTCTTT. This gives the protein CSSSLRRGTGTEAFF. The chain employs TRBV7-9 and TRBJ1-1; D may be TRBD1 (5 bases). Germline CDR1 and CDR2: SEHNR and FQNEAQ (reference sequence). This CDR3 is built from 15 residues.

The V call is TRBV5-5, the J call TRBJ2-2, with TRBD1 matching 7 bases. The CDR3 has 14 amino acids. Germline loops: CDR1 SGHKS, CDR2 YYEKEE (reference sequence). J was trimmed by 1 base and V by 3 bases; bases with no gene match: 0. DNA of the CDR3: TGTGCCAGCAGCTGGACAGGGAACACCGGGGAGCTGTTTTTT. It encodes CASSWTGNTGELFF.

The chain carries TRBV20-1 and TRBJ2-7; unclear D gene. V was clipped by 3 bases and J by 6 bases, with 6 bases between them. In germline, CDR1 is DFQATT, CDR2 SNEGSKA (reference sequence). The CDR3 totals 10 residues. DNA for the CDR3: TGCAGTGCTAGTGGCAGCGAGCAGTACTTC. Translating it yields CSASGSEQYF.

The chain links TRBV29-1 to TRBJ2-1; TRBD2 might be the D (6 bases). V lost 5 bases, J lost 7 bases, and 12 bases lay in between. The germline V gene encodes CDR1 SQVTM and CDR2 ANQGSEA. The CDR3 is made up of 12 amino acids. The chain's CDR3 is CSVKTSANEQFF. The CDR3 bases are TGCAGCGTTAAGACTAGTGCTAATGAGCAGTTCTTC.

The gene calls are TRBV9 and TRBJ2-3, with 11 bases matching TRBD2. The J segment lost 1 base and the V segment lost 3 bases, leaving 4 bases of the junction unmatched. The CDR3 sequence is 16 residues long. In germline, CDR1 is SGDLS, CDR2 YYNGEE. CDR3 DNA sequence: TGTGCCAGCAGCGCCGCGACTAGCGGGGGCACAGATACGCAGTATTTT. It yields the protein CASSAATSGGTDTQYF.

This rearrangement joins TRBV5-1 to TRBJ1-5; possible D gene TRBD1, 5 bases. The CDR3 consists of 14 residues. The germline CDR1 and CDR2 sequences are SGHRS and YFSETQ. V lost 3 bases and J lost 1, with 8 bases in between. The CDR3 DNA reads TGCGCCAGCAGCTGGGGGGACAGCAATCAGCCCCAGCATTTT. Residues: CASSWGDSNQPQHF. Full variable domain (remainder filled in from reference TRBV5-1 and TRBJ1-5): KAGVTQTPRYLIKTRGQQVTLSCSPISGHRSVSWYQQTPGQGLQFLFEYFSETQRNKGNFPGRFSGRQFSNSRSEMNVSTLELGDSALYLCASSWGDSNQPQHFGDGTRLSIL.

The rearrangement links TRBV7-9 to TRBJ1-2; D may be TRBD1 (5 bases). This CDR3 contains 13 residues. Germline loops: CDR1 SEHNR, CDR2 FQNEAQ (reference sequence). V was trimmed by 5 bases and J by 8 bases, leaving 15 bases between them. For the CDR3, the DNA is TGTGCCAGCAGCCCGGGGGAGGTAGGCGGCTACACCTTC. Translation: CASSPGEVGGYTF.

V and J are TRBV5-6 and TRBJ2-3; 7 nucleotides line up with TRBD2. CDR1 and CDR2 from the germline V gene are SGHDT and YYEEEE. The CDR3 has 16 amino acids. Losses at the gene ends were 4 bases for V and 2 bases for J; bases not matched to a gene: 10. CDR3 sequence reads: CASSEFRRLATDTQYF. For the CDR3, the DNA is TGTGCCAGCAGCGAATTCCGGAGACTAGCCACAGATACGCAGTATTTT.

The chain carries TRBV15 and TRBJ1-2; D is undetermined. Germline V lookup: CDR1 LNHNV, CDR2 YYDKDF (reference sequence). The V and J ends lost 4 bases and 6 bases respectively, with 9 bases between them. This CDR3 has 12 residues. The CDR3 DNA sequence: TGTGCCACCAGCACTAGACGGAATGGCTACACCTTC. Protein: CATSTRRNGYTF. The variable domain in full, with the rest retrieved from reference TRBV15 and TRBJ1-2, is DAMVIQNPRYQVTQFGKPVTLSCSQTLNHNVMYWYQQKSSQAPKLLFHYYDKDFNNEADTPDNFQSRRPNTSFCFLDIRSPGLGDTAMYLCATSTRRNGYTFGSGTRLTVV.

A few counts support this clone. The chain carries TRBV7-6 and TRBJ2-5; no reliable D call. This CDR3 comprises 13 residues. The V gene lost 2 bases and the J gene lost 2 bases, with 6 bases spanning the gap. Germline V gene data show CDR1 as SGHVS and CDR2 as FNYEAQ. The CDR3 reads CASSLPLQETQYF. The CDR3 DNA sequence: TGTGCCAGCAGCTTACCACTACAAGAGACCCAGTACTTC.

The chain joins TRBV25-1 to TRBJ1-5; TRBD1 agrees at 7 bases. V gave up 3 bases and J gave up 4 bases; unmatched junction bases: 3. The CDR3 spans 14 residues. CDR1 MGHDK and CDR2 SYGVNS come from the germline V gene. The CDR3 here is CASSEKQGNQPQHF. In DNA form, the CDR3 reads TGTGCCAGCAGTGAGAAACAGGGGAATCAGCCCCAGCATTTT.

This clone appeared a few times. This rearrangement joins TRBV6-5 to TRBJ2-7; TRBD1 matches at 10 bases. In germline, CDR1 is MNHEY, CDR2 SVGAGI. The V gene end was trimmed by 6 bases and the J gene end by 7 bases; junction bases not matched to a gene: 9. The CDR3 has 14 amino acids. The CDR3 sequence is CASSLGTGVGEQYF. The CDR3 nucleotides are TGTGCCAGCAGCTTAGGGACAGGGGTGGGGGAGCAGTACTTC.

The CDR3 DNA reads as TGTGCCAGCTCTCCGGACAGGGTGCTCTCCTACGAGCAGTACTTC. It translates to CASSPDRVLSYEQYF. The rearrangement joins TRBV18 to TRBJ2-7, with 8 bases identical to TRBD1. This CDR3 contains 15 residues. Trimming removed 6 bases from V and 0 bases from J; junction bases left unmatched: 7. Per the germline V gene, CDR1 is KGHSH and CDR2 is LQKENI.